The 32 T cell receptor beta chains given below trace back to one sample, sequenced in a study of OX40 agonist ivuxolimab in advanced cancers. Sequencing was performed with immunoSEQ multiplex PCR; in TCRdb, only in-frame clones are kept and a portion is missing. Among about 34,000 clones listed, about 76% were seen once. Sequenced material: CD4+ or CD8+ T cells sorted from blood, taken in a trial of the OX40 agonist ivuxolimab. The receptor source for this set is an adult with an advanced solid tumor such as melanoma, head and neck, liver or kidney cancer.

This chain connects TRBV18 to TRBJ2-5; no reliable D call. The CDR3 sequence is 12 residues long. The V end was cut by 3 bases, the J end by 3 bases, with 5 bases between. Germline assignment: CDR1 KGHSH and CDR2 LQKENI. The CDR3 is CASSPIEETQYF. The CDR3 DNA is TGTGCCAGCTCACCCATAGAAGAGACCCAGTACTTC.

This chain connects TRBV11-2 to TRBJ1-2; TRBD1 is a possible D gene (5 bases). CDR3 size: 16 residues. V lost 3 bases and J lost 3, with 17 bases in between. The germline V gene encodes CDR1 SGHAT and CDR2 FQNNGV. The CDR3 bases are TGTGCCAGCAGCTTGTCCGGGGCCGAGAAACACTATGGCTACACCTTC. This gives the protein CASSLSGAEKHYGYTF. Combining the CDR3 with reference TRBV11-2 and TRBJ1-2 gives the whole variable domain EAGVAQSPRYKIIEKRQSVAFWCNPISGHATLYWYQQILGQGPKLLIQFQNNGVVDDSQLPKDRFSAERLKGVDSTLKIQPAKLEDSAVYLCASSLSGAEKHYGYTFGSGTRLTVV.

This chain links TRBV7-2 with TRBJ2-4, with D perhaps matching TRBD1 (5 bases). This CDR3 spans 14 amino acids. Germline V lookup: CDR1 SGHTA, CDR2 FQGNSA. V lost 5 bases to trimming and J lost 6 bases, with 14 bases between them. In DNA, the CDR3 is TGTGCCAGCAGCCCCAGGGTATATGGAAACATTCAGTACTTC. Translating gives CASSPRVYGNIQYF.

CDR3 nucleotides: TGTGCCAGCAGCGTAGCGTCACAGGGTAGAGGGGGCGCCGGGGAGCTGTTTTTT. Protein sequence: CASSVASQGRGGAGELFF. The V call is TRBV9, the J call TRBJ2-2; 7 bases agree with TRBD1. The V and J ends lost 0 bases and 6 bases, in that order; junction bases with no gene match: 14. Germline V lookup: CDR1 SGDLS, CDR2 YYNGEE. This CDR3 has 18 residues.

The chain joins TRBV7-2 to TRBJ2-2, with unresolved D. Trimming removed 3 bases from V and 6 bases from J, with 8 bases in between. The germline V gene encodes CDR1 SGHTA and CDR2 FQGNSA. The CDR3 is 13 amino acids. The CDR3 DNA reads TGTGCCAGCAGCTTCTCTGAGGCCGGGGAGCTGTTTTTT. It translates to CASSFSEAGELFF.

The CDR3 loop is CASSTLWTGGLQPQHF. The CDR3 DNA is TGTGCCAGCAGTACCTTATGGACAGGGGGCCTGCAGCCCCAGCATTTT. The rearrangement joins TRBV5-8 to TRBJ1-5; 11 bases fit TRBD1. The trim removed 5 bases at V and 7 bases at J, leaving 11 bases unmatched. Germline values: CDR1 SGHTS, CDR2 YDEGEE. This CDR3 region has 16 residues.

The V gene is TRBV5-4, the J gene TRBJ2-3, with D unclear. Germline loops: CDR1 SGHNT, CDR2 YYREEE (reference sequence). V lost 4 bases to trimming and J lost 1 base, with 13 bases between them. The CDR3 sequence is 15 residues long. The DNA of the CDR3 is TGTGCCAGCAGCGGCCGTTTCACTGGCACAGATACGCAGTATTTT. Translation gives CASSGRFTGTDTQYF.

This chain uses TRBV6-6 with TRBJ1-2; the D is unclear. The germline V gene encodes CDR1 MNHNY and CDR2 SVGAGI (reference sequence). The ends were cut back, 1 base at V and 6 bases at J, with 3 bases in the middle. This CDR3 has 11 residues. In DNA, the CDR3 is TGTGCCAGCAGTTACTTGGATGGCTACACCTTC. This translates into CASSYLDGYTF.

The V and J genes are TRBV27 and TRBJ2-7; the match to TRBD2 covers 7 bases. Per the germline V gene, CDR1 is MNHEY and CDR2 is SMNVEV (reference sequence). V shed 8 bases, J shed 0 bases, and the junction held 7 bases outside the gene matches. This CDR3 is 14 amino acids long. CDR3 bases: TGTGCCAGCTCTCGGCGGGGGAGCTCCTACGAGCAGTACTTC. This translates into CASSRRGSSYEQYF.

The rearrangement joins TRBV10-3 to TRBJ1-1; 7 nucleotides align to TRBD1. CDR1 and CDR2 from the germline V gene are ENHRY and SYGVKD. The CDR3 spans 13 residues. J lost 5 bases, V lost 6 bases, and 6 bases had no gene match. The CDR3 region has the DNA TGTGCCATCAGCGGACAGGTTGGGACTGAAGCTTTCTTT. Its translation: CAISGQVGTEAFF.

The chain has TRBV4-3 and TRBJ2-6; D is uncertain. The CDR3 has 17 amino acids. Looked up from germline, CDR1 is LGHNA and CDR2 is YSLEER. V lost 4 bases to trimming and J lost 0 bases, with 13 bases between them. The CDR3 bases are TGCGCCAGCAGCCTCGCAACGGCCATCTCTGGGGCCAACGTCCTGACTTTC. Its protein is CASSLATAISGANVLTF.

This clone came up once. DNA for the CDR3: TGTGCCAGCTCACCATATACAAAGGGCTGGGGGAACACCGGGGAGCTGTTTTTT. Translation gives CASSPYTKGWGNTGELFF. The gene calls are TRBV18 and TRBJ2-2; D gene unclear. Trimming stripped 2 bases from V and 1 base from J, with 17 bases between. The CDR3 is 18 amino acids. The V gene's germline CDR1 is KGHSH and CDR2 LQKENI. The variable domain in full, completed from reference TRBV18 and TRBJ2-2, reads NAGVMQNPRHLVRRRGQEARLRCSPMKGHSHVYWYRQLPEEGLKFMVYLQKENIIDESGMPKERFSAEFPKEGPSILRIQQVVRGDSAAYFCASSPYTKGWGNTGELFFGEGSRLTVL.

The V gene is TRBV5-1, the J gene TRBJ2-3; 11 bases match TRBD2. Trimming at V came to 4 bases and at J to 8 bases, leaving 12 bases not matched to a gene. In germline, CDR1 is SGHRS, CDR2 YFSETQ. The CDR3 has 16 amino acids. This chain's CDR3 is CASSQTLAGGPGTQYF. The CDR3 DNA follows: TGCGCCAGCAGCCAAACATTAGCGGGAGGGCCAGGTACGCAGTATTTT.

The chain joins TRBV2 to TRBJ1-1, with a weak D call TRBD1 (5 bases). V was clipped by 2 bases and J by 1 base, with 11 bases between them. Germline V lookup: CDR1 SNHLY, CDR2 FYNNEI. This CDR3 is built from 15 residues. CDR3 region: CASSEIGDQNTEAFF. In DNA, the CDR3 is TGTGCCAGCAGTGAAATTGGGGACCAGAACACTGAAGCTTTCTTT.

V gene TRBV9 combines with J gene TRBJ2-1; no reliable D call. CDR1 is SGDLS, CDR2 YYNGEE, per germline. Trimming cost V 0 bases and J 0 bases, with 7 bases left between them. The CDR3 consists of 15 residues. For the CDR3, the DNA is TGTGCCAGCAGCGTAGTAACAGTCTCCTACAATGAGCAGTTCTTC. It specifies CASSVVTVSYNEQFF. Variable domain in full (rest from reference TRBV9 and TRBJ2-1): DSGVTQTPKHLITATGQRVTLRCSPRSGDLSVYWYQQSLDQGLQFLIQYYNGEERAKGNILERFSAQQFPDLHSELNLSSLELGDSALYFCASSVVTVSYNEQFFGPGTRLTVL.

This clone was seen once. This specimen includes other DNA sequences encoding the same CDR3. The chain links TRBV7-9 to TRBJ1-5; D possibly corresponds to TRBD1 (5 bases). Germline CDR1 is SEHNR and CDR2 is FQNEAQ (reference sequence). This CDR3 is 14 amino acids long. Trimming left V 5 bases short and J 6 bases short, with 14 bases between. In DNA form, the CDR3 reads TGTGCCAGCAGCCTAGGGACTCTCACTCAGCCCCAGCATTTT. Translated: CASSLGTLTQPQHF.

This chain links TRBV5-1 with TRBJ1-1; 12 positions match TRBD1. The germline V gene has CDR1 SGHRS and CDR2 YFSETQ. Trimming took 2 bases from V and 4 from J; bases not matched to a gene: 9. CDR3 length: 17 residues. CDR3 protein: CASSFSLKGQGATEAFF. The DNA of the CDR3 is TGCGCCAGCAGCTTTAGTCTTAAGGGACAGGGGGCCACTGAAGCTTTCTTT.

The gene calls are TRBV18 and TRBJ2-2; D remains ambiguous. The CDR3 sequence is 15 residues long. The germline V gene encodes CDR1 KGHSH and CDR2 LQKENI. Deletions cut 2 bases from V and 0 bases from J, with 7 bases between. For the CDR3, the DNA is TGTGCCAGCTCACCAACCTTACCGAACACCGGGGAGCTGTTTTTT. Translating gives CASSPTLPNTGELFF.

The rearrangement uses TRBV6-5 and TRBJ2-7; 7 positions match TRBD1. The germline gives CDR1 MNHEY, CDR2 SVGAGI. This CDR3 region has 14 residues. V gave up 2 bases and J gave up 2 bases; unmatched junction bases: 3. CDR3 sequence: CASSYRGRTYEQYF. Written as DNA, the CDR3 is TGTGCCAGCAGTTACAGGGGGCGAACCTACGAGCAGTACTTC.

The chain employs TRBV18 and TRBJ2-7, with TRBD1 identical over 8 bases. The trim removed 0 bases at V and 5 bases at J, leaving 12 bases unmatched. Germline assignment: CDR1 KGHSH and CDR2 LQKENI. There are 17 residues in the CDR3. The CDR3 loop is CASSPPTLRDRIHEQYF. The CDR3 DNA follows: TGTGCCAGCTCACCACCGACACTCCGGGACAGGATCCACGAGCAGTACTTC.

The chain uses TRBV19 and TRBJ1-5; D unclear. The V gene lost 4 bases and the J gene lost 4 bases, with 8 bases spanning the gap. This CDR3 contains 13 residues. Germline V gene sequence: CDR1 LNHDA, CDR2 SQIVND (reference sequence). Here the CDR3 reads CASSRAGNQPQHF. The DNA of the CDR3 is TGTGCCAGTAGTAGGGCAGGAAATCAGCCCCAGCATTTT.

The chain combines TRBV10-1 with TRBJ2-3; 9 nucleotides agree with TRBD2. J lost 6 bases, V lost 4 bases, and 5 bases had no gene match. Germline CDR1 and CDR2: WNHNN and SYGVQD (reference sequence). The CDR3 runs to 14 residues. The CDR3 coding sequence is TGCGCCAGCAGTGCCCGTGCGGGAGGGGATACGCAGTATTTT. It specifies CASSARAGGDTQYF.

The chain joins TRBV2 to TRBJ2-5; 12 bases are shared with TRBD2. The CDR3 length is 13 residues. The V segment lost 8 bases and the J segment 4 bases; nucleotides outside the gene matches: 2. Germline V gene lookup returns CDR1 SNHLY and CDR2 FYNNEI. This CDR3 is CASQGLAGETQYF. In DNA, the CDR3 is TGTGCCAGCCAGGGACTAGCGGGAGAGACCCAGTACTTC. Full variable domain (rest looked up from reference TRBV2 and TRBJ2-5): EPEVTQTPSHQVTQMGQEVILRCVPISNHLYFYWYRQILGQKVEFLVSFYNNEISEKSEIFDDQFSVERPDGSNFTLKIRSTKLEDSAMYFCASQGLAGETQYFGPGTRLLVL.

V gene TRBV6-1 combines with J gene TRBJ1-5; 7 bases map to TRBD1. This CDR3 has 15 amino acids. Germline assignment: CDR1 MNHNS and CDR2 SASEGT. V shed 2 bases, J shed 10 bases, and the junction held 11 bases outside the gene matches. The CDR3 bases are TGTGCCAGCAGTGAACCATACAGGGGCGATATCCCCCAGCATTTT. This sequence encodes CASSEPYRGDIPQHF.

This clone was seen once. The chain employs TRBV7-6 and TRBJ2-7; D uncertain. Germline V gene data show CDR1 as SGHVS and CDR2 as FNYEAQ. CDR3 length: 12 amino acids. Trimming took off 5 bases at V and 7 bases at J, with 12 bases between the two ends. The CDR3 sequence is CASSPGLGEQYF. CDR3 in DNA: TGTGCCAGCAGCCCGGGCCTCGGGGAGCAGTACTTC.

The rearrangement joins TRBV5-1 to TRBJ2-7; TRBD1 might be the D (6 bases). Germline V gene sequence: CDR1 SGHRS, CDR2 YFSETQ. The CDR3 consists of 14 residues. Between the trimmed V and J ends, which lost 2 bases and 0 bases, there was a span of 9 bases. CDR3 region: CASSLQGGSYEQYF. The CDR3 DNA sequence: TGCGCCAGCAGCTTACAGGGCGGCTCCTACGAGCAGTACTTC.

V usage is TRBV21-1 and J usage is TRBJ2-7; the table's D call TRBD2 went unverified against the DNA. TRBV21-1 constitutes a pseudogene. The CDR3 length is 16 residues. The CDR3 spells CASTHLRLAGAYEQYF. CDR3 bases: TGTGCCAGCACCCATCTCAGACTAGCGGGAGCCTACGAGCAGTACTTC.

The V and J genes are TRBV2 and TRBJ2-3; the D gene is possibly TRBD1 (6 bases). The length of the CDR3 is 13 residues. V dropped 8 bases and J dropped 5 bases, with 14 bases sitting between them. The germline gives CDR1 SNHLY, CDR2 FYNNEI. CDR3 protein: CASEKGEVDTQYF. In DNA form, the CDR3 reads TGTGCCAGCGAGAAGGGGGAAGTAGATACGCAGTATTTT.

The chain carries TRBV6-5 and TRBJ2-7; D call uncertain. CDR3 length equals 14 residues. Trimming stripped 10 bases from V and 2 bases from J, with 18 bases between. Looked up from germline, CDR1 is MNHEY and CDR2 is SVGAGI. The CDR3 DNA reads TGTGCCACCAAAAGTGACGGGCAGACCTACGAGCAGTACTTC. As protein: CATKSDGQTYEQYF.

This clone occurred once. V usage is TRBV7-2 and J usage is TRBJ2-4; TRBD1 or TRBD2 may be the D gene (5 bases each). The CDR3 loop spans 13 amino acids. Trimming left V 1 base short and J 7 bases short, with 8 bases between. The germline V gene has CDR1 SGHTA and CDR2 FQGNSA. The CDR3 loop reads CASSLGWGNIQYF. The CDR3 DNA follows: TGTGCCAGCAGCTTAGGGTGGGGGAACATTCAGTACTTC.

This clone was seen once. The CDR3 loop is CAISESAGIHEQFF. The CDR3 nucleotides read TGTGCCATCAGTGAGTCCGCAGGTATCCATGAGCAGTTCTTC. The J gene is TRBJ2-1, the V gene TRBV10-3; D not certain. In germline, CDR1 is ENHRY, CDR2 SYGVKD. The V end lost 0 bases, the J end lost 8 bases, and 11 bases lay between the germline ends. This CDR3 has 14 amino acids.

The chain carries TRBV7-3 and TRBJ1-2; D gene ambiguous. CDR3 length: 13 residues. Germline V gene sequence: CDR1 SGHTA, CDR2 FQGTGA. Between the trimmed V and J ends, which lost 5 bases and 6 bases, there was a span of 13 bases. The CDR3: CASSPVAGNGYTF. CDR3 DNA sequence: TGTGCCAGCAGCCCTGTTGCGGGGAATGGCTACACCTTC.